This T cell receptor beta chain was observed in a study of vaccination and CD4 T cells after COVID-19. Study as a whole: The authors used overlapping spike peptides from SARS-CoV-2, HCoV-NL63, HCoV-OC43 and HCoV-229E to stimulate cells. A CEFX pool, an HIV-1 Nef pool, or no peptide went to control cultures.

The Oncomine TCR Beta short-read assay was applied to DNA of cultured CD4+ T cells. MiXCR, run by TCRdb on the PCR reads, gives a single entry per CDR3 protein. Here the sample spans approximately 15,000 distinct CDR3 sequences, 60% to 70% being singletons. As to treatment: roughly 10-day PBMC culture with coronavirus spike peptide pools or control peptides (ViraFEST assay). This CDR3 contains 13 residues. CDR1 and CDR2 from the germline V gene are DFQATT and SNEGSKA (reference sequence). V lost 1 base to trimming and J lost 1 base, with 8 bases between them. This clonotype was counted once. Antigen specificity is unknown.

This receptor was identified in a human donor who had recovered from COVID-19. The material sequenced was CD4+ T cells from blood, cultured in vitro. The V and J genes are TRBV20-1 and TRBJ2-7; D uncertain. CDR3: CSARVPTSYEQYF. CDR3 nucleotide sequence: TGCAGTGCTAGAGTGCCCACATCCTACGAGCAGTACTTC.